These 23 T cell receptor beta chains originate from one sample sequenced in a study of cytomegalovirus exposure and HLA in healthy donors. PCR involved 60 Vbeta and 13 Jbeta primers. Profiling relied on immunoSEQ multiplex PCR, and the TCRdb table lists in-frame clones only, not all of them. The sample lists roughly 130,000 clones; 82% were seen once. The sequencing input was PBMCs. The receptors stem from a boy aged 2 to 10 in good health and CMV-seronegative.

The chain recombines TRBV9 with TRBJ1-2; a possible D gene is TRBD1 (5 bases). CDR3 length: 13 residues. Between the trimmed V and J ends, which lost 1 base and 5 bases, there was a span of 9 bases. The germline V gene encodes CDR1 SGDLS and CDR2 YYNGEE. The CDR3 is CASSVNPGYGYTF. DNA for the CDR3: TGTGCCAGCAGCGTAAATCCAGGGTATGGCTACACCTTC. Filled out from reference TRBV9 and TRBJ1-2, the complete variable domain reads DSGVTQTPKHLITATGQRVTLRCSPRSGDLSVYWYQQSLDQGLQFLIQYYNGEERAKGNILERFSAQQFPDLHSELNLSSLELGDSALYFCASSVNPGYGYTFGSGTRLTVV.

Written as DNA, the CDR3 is TGTGCCAGTAGTATACCGGGGGACGGGGAGCTGTTTTTT. This codes for CASSIPGDGELFF. The chain has TRBV19 and TRBJ2-2, with D perhaps matching TRBD2 (6 bases). CDR1 is LNHDA, CDR2 SQIVND, per germline (reference sequence). The CDR3 is 13 amino acids. Trimming cost V 2 bases and J 7 bases, with 8 bases left between them.

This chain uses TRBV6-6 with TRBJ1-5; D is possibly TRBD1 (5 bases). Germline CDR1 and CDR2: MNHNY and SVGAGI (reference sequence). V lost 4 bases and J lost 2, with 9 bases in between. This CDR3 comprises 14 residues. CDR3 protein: CASSWRGGNQPQHF. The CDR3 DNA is TGTGCCAGCAGTTGGAGGGGCGGCAATCAGCCCCAGCATTTT.

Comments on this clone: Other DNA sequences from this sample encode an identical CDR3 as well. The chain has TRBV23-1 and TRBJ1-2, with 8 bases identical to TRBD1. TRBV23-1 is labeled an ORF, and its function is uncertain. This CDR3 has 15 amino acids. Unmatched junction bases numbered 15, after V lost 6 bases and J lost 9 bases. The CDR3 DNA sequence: TGCGCCAGCAGCCGCTCAGGGGGCGGTCCCCAGTGCTACACCTTC. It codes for CASSRSGGGPQCYTF.

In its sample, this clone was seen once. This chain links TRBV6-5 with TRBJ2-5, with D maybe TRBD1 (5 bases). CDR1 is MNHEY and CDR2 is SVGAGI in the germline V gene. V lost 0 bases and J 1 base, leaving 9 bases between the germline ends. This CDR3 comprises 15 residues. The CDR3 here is CASSYSGQAQETQYF. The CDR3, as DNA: TGTGCCAGCAGTTACTCCGGACAAGCCCAAGAGACCCAGTACTTC.

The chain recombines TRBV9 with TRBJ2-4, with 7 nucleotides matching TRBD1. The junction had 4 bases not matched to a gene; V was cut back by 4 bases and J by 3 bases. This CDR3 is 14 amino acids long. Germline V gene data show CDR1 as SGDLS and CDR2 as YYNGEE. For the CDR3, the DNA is TGTGCCAGCAGCTCAGGGGGTGGCAAAAACATTCAGTACTTC. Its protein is CASSSGGGKNIQYF.

The CDR3 sequence is CAWSFRKREKLFF. The DNA for the CDR3 is TGTGCCTGGAGTTTCCGTAAGCGAGAAAAACTGTTTTTT. The chain uses TRBV30 and TRBJ1-4; no clear D gene. The V and J ends lost 2 bases and 8 bases respectively, with 12 bases between them. Germline V gives CDR1 GTSNPN, CDR2 SVGIG (reference sequence). The CDR3 runs to 13 residues.

The chain's CDR3 is CASSFLEASYGYTF. The CDR3 nucleotides read TGTGCCAGCAGCTTCCTAGAAGCTAGCTATGGCTACACCTTC. The rearrangement uses TRBV5-4 and TRBJ1-2; D ambiguous. CDR1 is SGHNT and CDR2 is YYREEE in the germline V gene (reference sequence). Trimming shortened V by 2 bases and J by 4 bases, and 12 bases separated the two germline ends. The CDR3 sequence is 14 residues long.

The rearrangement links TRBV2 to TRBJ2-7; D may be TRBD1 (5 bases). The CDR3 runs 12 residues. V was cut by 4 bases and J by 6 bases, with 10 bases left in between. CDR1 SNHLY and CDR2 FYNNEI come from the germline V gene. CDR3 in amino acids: CASSVLDTEQYV. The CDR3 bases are TGTGCCAGCAGTGTTCTGGACACCGAGCAGTACGTC.

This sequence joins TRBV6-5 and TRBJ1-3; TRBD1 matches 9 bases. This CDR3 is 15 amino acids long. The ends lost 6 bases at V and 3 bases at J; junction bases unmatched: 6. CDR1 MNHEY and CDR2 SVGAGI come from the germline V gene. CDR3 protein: CASRADRGGGNTIYF. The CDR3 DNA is TGTGCCAGCAGAGCGGACAGGGGAGGTGGAAACACCATATATTTT.

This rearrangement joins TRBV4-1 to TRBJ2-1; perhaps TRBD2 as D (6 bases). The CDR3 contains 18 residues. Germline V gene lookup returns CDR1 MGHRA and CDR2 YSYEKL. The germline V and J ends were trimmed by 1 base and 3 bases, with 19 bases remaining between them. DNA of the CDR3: TGCGCCAGCAGCCAAGGGTGGGCGCGGGCGGGGAACTACAATGAGCAGTTCTTC. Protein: CASSQGWARAGNYNEQFF.

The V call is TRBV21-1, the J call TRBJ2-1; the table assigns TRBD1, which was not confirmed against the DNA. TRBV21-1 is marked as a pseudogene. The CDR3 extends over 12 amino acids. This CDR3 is CASSRQGNEQFF. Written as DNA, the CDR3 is TGTGCCAGCAGCAGGCAGGGGAATGAGCAGTTCTTC.

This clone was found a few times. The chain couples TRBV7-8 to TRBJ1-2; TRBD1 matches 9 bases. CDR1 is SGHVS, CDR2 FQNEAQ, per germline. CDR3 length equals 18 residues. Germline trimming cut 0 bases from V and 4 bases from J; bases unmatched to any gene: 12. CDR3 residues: CASSLATGGQGGTYGYTF. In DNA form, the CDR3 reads TGTGCCAGCAGCTTAGCAACCGGGGGACAGGGTGGGACCTATGGCTACACCTTC.

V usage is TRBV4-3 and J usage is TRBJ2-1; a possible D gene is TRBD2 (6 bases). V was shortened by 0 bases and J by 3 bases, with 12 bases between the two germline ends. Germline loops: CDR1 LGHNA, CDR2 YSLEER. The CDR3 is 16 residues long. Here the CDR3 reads CASSQDSLGGYNEQFF. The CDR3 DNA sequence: TGCGCCAGCAGCCAAGATTCTCTCGGGGGCTACAATGAGCAGTTCTTC.

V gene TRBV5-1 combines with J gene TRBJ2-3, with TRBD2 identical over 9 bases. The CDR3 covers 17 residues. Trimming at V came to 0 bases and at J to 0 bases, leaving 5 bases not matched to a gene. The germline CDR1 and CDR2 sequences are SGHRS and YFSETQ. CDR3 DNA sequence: TGCGCCAGCAGCTTGGCTAGCGGGGTTACTAGCACAGATACGCAGTATTTT. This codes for CASSLASGVTSTDTQYF.

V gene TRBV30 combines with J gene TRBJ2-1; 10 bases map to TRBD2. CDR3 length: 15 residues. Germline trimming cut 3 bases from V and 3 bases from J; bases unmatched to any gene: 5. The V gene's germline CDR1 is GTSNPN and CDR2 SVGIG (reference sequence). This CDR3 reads CAWSDGTSVYNEQFF. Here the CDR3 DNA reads TGTGCCTGGAGCGACGGGACTAGCGTCTACAATGAGCAGTTCTTC.

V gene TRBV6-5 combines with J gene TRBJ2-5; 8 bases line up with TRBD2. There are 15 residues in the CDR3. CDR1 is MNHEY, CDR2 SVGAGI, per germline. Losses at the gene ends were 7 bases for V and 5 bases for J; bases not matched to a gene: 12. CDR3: CASTEGPGGLETQYF. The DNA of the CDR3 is TGTGCCAGCACCGAAGGCCCGGGGGGGTTGGAGACCCAGTACTTC.

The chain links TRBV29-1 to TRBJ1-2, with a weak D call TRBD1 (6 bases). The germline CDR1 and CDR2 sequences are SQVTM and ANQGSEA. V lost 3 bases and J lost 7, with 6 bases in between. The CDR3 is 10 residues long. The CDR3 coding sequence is TGCAGCGTTGACAGGGGTGGCTACACCTTC. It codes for CSVDRGGYTF. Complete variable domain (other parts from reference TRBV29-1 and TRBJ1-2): SAVISQKPSRDICQRGTSLTIQCQVDSQVTMMFWYRQQPGQSLTLIATANQGSEATYESGFVIDKFPISRPNLTFSTLTVSNMSPEDSSIYLCSVDRGGYTFGSGTRLTVV.

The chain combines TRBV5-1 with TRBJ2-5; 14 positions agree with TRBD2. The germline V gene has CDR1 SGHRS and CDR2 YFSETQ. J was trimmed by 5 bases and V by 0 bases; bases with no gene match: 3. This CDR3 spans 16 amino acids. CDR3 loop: CASSLGLAGGGETQYF. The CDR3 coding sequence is TGCGCCAGCAGCTTGGGACTAGCGGGAGGGGGTGAGACCCAGTACTTC.

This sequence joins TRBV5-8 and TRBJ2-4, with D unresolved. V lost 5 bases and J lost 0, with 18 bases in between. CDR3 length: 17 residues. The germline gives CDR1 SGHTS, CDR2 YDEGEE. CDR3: CASSFRSTSVAKNIQYF. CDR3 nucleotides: TGTGCCAGCAGTTTCAGGTCGACATCGGTAGCCAAAAACATTCAGTACTTC. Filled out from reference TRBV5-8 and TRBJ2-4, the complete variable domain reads EAGVTQSPTHLIKTRGQQATLRCSPISGHTSVYWYQQALGLGLQFLLWYDEGEERNRGNFPPRFSGRQFPNYSSELNVNALELEDSALYLCASSFRSTSVAKNIQYFGAGTRLSVL.

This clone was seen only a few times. CDR3: CASSSNTGGYNEQYF. CDR3 coding DNA: TGTGCCAGCAGCTCTAACACAGGGGGCTACAACGAGCAGTACTTC. The chain employs TRBV11-2 and TRBJ2-7, with 9 nucleotides matching TRBD1. The germline CDR1 and CDR2 sequences are SGHAT and FQNNGV. The length of the CDR3 is 15 residues. J lost 5 bases, V lost 4 bases, and 9 bases had no gene match.

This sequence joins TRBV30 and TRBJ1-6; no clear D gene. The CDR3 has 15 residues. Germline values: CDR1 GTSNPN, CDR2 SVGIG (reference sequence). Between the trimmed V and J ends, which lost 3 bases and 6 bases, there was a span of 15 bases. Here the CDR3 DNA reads TGTGCCTGGAGAGAGGGATCACCGTTTAATTCACCCCTCCACTTT. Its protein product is CAWREGSPFNSPLHF.

CDR3 DNA sequence: TGTGCCAGTAGTCCAGAAGACAGTAGAAGGGACACTGAAGCTTTCTTT. This gives the protein CASSPEDSRRDTEAFF. J is TRBJ1-1 and V is TRBV19, with D possibly being TRBD1 (5 bases). The V gene's germline CDR1 is LNHDA and CDR2 SQIVND (reference sequence). The CDR3 length is 16 residues. Trimming took off 5 bases at V and 3 bases at J, with 19 bases between the two ends.